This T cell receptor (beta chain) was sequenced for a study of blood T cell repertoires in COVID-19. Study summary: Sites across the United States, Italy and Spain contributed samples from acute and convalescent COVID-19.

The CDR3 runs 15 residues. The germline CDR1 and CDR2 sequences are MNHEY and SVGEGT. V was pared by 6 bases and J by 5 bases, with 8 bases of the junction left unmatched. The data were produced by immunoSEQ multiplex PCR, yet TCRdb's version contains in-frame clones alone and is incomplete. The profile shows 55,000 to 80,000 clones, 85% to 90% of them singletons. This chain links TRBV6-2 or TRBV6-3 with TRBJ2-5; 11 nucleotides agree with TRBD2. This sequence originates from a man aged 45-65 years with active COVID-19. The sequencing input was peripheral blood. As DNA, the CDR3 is TGTGCCAGCAGCCTAGCGGGGGGCTATGGGGAGACCCAGTACTTC. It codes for CASSLAGGYGETQYF.